This paragraph covers one TCR beta chain sequence. Sequencing used immunoSEQ multiplex PCR; TCRdb keeps in-frame clones, though not all of them. The sample includes 55,000 to 75,000 clones, 90% to 95% of them seen just once. The sample is drawn from a study of technical replicates of blood from several donors. The CDR3 has 14 residues. Trimming took 1 base from V and 2 from J, leaving 8 bases between them. CDR1 is LNHNV and CDR2 is YYDKDF in the germline V gene (reference sequence). The chain employs TRBV15 and TRBJ1-2, with unresolved D. Specimen: PBMCs. The receptor's source is a human donor in good health. Some clones in this sample may be carry-over from other donors' samples. CDR3 in amino acids: CATSRVPGNYGYTF. The CDR3 DNA sequence: TGTGCCACCAGCAGAGTACCGGGGAACTATGGCTACACCTTC.